This TCR beta chain was recovered during a study of Ad26.COV2.S vaccination and SARS-CoV-2 variants. Produced via immunoSEQ multiplex PCR; TCRdb's table is partial and in-frame only. This table holds over 400,000 clones, roughly 90% found once. This clone has just one count. Treatment of the sample: over 15 received Ad26.COV2.S at low or high dose, single or two shots; five or six received placebo; per-sample allocation not given. Sampling was performed 63 days after the first vaccine or placebo injection. CDR1 is SEHNR and CDR2 is FQNEAQ in the germline V gene (reference sequence). This CDR3 has 14 residues. The germline V and J ends were trimmed by 5 bases and 6 bases, with 13 bases remaining between them.

The clonotype comes from a person aged 18-65 years who received the Ad26.COV2.S COVID-19 vaccine or a placebo. The sample was peripheral blood, taken in a trial of Ad26.COV2.S vaccine versus placebo. The chain couples TRBV7-9 to TRBJ1-4; the D is unclear. Here the CDR3 DNA reads TGTGCCAGCAGCCCTACGCGATTGGATGAAAAACTGTTTTTT. Its translation is CASSPTRLDEKLFF. The variable domain in full, completed from reference TRBV7-9 and TRBJ1-4, reads DTGVSQNPRHKITKRGQNVTFRCDPISEHNRLYWYRQTLGQGPEFLTYFQNEAQLEKSRLLSDRFSAERPKGSFSTLEIQRTEQGDSAMYLCASSPTRLDEKLFFGSGTQLSVL.